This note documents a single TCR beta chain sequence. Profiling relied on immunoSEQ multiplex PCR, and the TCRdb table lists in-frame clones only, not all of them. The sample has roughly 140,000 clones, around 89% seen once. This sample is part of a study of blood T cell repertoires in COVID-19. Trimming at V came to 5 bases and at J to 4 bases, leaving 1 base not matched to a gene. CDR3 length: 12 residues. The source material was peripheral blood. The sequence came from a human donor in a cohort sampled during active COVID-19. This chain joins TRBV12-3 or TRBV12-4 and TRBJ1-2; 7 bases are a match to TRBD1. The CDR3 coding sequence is TGTGCCAGCAGTCGGGACAGCTATGGCTACACCTTC. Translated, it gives CASSRDSYGYTF.